A single T cell receptor beta chain is shown here with its context. Its antigen is not identified. The data derive from a study of shared clonotypes between healthy human individuals. Study at large: Three CD4 naive, three CD4 memory, two CD8 naive and one CD8 memory plate were used per donor. Study-wide results and limits: For sorted subsets, rarefaction showed incomplete sequencing despite large depth.

The donors were adults (healthy and HIV-negative) with no recent acute infections or vaccinations. Method: immunoSEQ multiplex PCR; TCRdb's copy keeps in-frame clones and lacks some. The table records 300,000 to 350,000 clones, over 70% of them present only once. CDR3 length equals 15 residues. CDR1 and CDR2 from the germline V gene are SGHAT and FQNNGV. Trimming shortened V by 1 base and J by 2 bases, and 9 bases separated the two germline ends. The sequencing sample was made of memory CD4+ T cells sorted from blood. Subset here: CD45RA-negative fraction. The V call is TRBV11-2, the J call TRBJ1-5, with a possible D match to TRBD1 (5 bases). The origin of this receptor is a young man in good health. The CDR3 spells CASSLGTGRNQPQHF. As DNA, the CDR3 is TGTGCCAGCAGCTTAGGTACAGGACGCAATCAGCCCCAGCATTTT.